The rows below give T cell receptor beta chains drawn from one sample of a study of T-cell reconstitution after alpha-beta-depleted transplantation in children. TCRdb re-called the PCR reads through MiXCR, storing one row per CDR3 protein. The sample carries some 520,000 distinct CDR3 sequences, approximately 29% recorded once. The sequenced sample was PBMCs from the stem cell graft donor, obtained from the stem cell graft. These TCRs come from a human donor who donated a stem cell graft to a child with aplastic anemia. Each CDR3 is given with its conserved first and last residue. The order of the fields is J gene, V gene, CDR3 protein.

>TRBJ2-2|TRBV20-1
CSAREDFTGELFF
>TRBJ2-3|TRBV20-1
CSAEPGLAAPDPDTQYF
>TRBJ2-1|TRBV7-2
CASSITRGHNEQFF
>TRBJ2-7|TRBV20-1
CSARRGAASYEQYF
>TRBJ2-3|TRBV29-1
CSVLGRSEGSADTQYF
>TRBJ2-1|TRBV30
CAWNGDLAGLYYNEQFF
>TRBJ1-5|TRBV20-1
CSAMAGGQPQHF
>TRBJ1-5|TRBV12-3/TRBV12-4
CASSSGPGQGYDQPQHF
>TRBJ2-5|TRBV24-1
CATSDRPSSGRRETQYF
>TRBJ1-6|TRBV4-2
CASSQEQNSPLHF
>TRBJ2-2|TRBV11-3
CASSLDLGHFNTGELFF
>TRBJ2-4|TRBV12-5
CASGADSLVDIQYF
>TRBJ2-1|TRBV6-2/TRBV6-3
CASGSVEQFF
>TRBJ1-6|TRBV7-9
CASSLESSGFHF
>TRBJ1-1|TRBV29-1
CSVQNTRTEAFF
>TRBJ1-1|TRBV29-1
CSVNMGQPNTEAFF
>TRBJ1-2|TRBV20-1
CSASSGLFGYTF
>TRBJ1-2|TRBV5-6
CASSLVPGQGTRGYTF
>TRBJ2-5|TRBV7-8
CASSLARAGVGETQYF
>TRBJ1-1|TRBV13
CASSLAQGQGTEAFF
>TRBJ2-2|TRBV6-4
CASSDGTNTGELFF
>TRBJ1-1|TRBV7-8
CASRQGTTEAFF
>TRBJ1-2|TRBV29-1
CSVSLGTNYGYTF
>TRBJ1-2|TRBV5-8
CASSLGQDGGYTF
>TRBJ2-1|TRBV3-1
CASSPETSSYNEQFF
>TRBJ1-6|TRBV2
CASRYRVLYNSPLHF
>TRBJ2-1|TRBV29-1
CSVTTGEQFF
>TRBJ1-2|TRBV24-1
CATSDPGANYGYTF
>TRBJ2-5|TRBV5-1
CASSPVWTGEQETQYF
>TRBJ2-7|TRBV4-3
CASSQDPSEEQYF
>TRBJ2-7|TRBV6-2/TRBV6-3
CASSPSGAHSYEQYF
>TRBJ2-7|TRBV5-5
CASSLGAGASYEQYF
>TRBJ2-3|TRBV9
CASSPLAGAGTDTQYF
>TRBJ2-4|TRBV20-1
CSAHLALAKNIQYF
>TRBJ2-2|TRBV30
CAWGSLAGELFF
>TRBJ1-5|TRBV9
CASSVGQGTNQPQHF
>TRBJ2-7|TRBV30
CAWSSGQGAHEQYF
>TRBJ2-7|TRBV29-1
CSVVGTISGTLYEQYF
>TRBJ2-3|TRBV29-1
CSVDQTLAGGPQYF
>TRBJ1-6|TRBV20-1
CSARGDSNSPLHF
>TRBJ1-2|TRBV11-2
CASSPGSSMGYTF
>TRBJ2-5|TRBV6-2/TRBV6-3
CASRRGRAEETQYF
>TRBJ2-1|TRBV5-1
CASSLGDRELDEQFF
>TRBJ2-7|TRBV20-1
CSALRKSSYEQYF
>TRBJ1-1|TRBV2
CASSETLTMNTEAFF
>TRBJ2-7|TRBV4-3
CARKGGPYEQYF
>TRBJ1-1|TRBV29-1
CSVVSSNTEAFF
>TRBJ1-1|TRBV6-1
CASSPRIGMNTEAFF
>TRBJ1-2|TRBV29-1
CSDYQAPSIGYTF
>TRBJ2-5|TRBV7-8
CASSQDPPGTQYF
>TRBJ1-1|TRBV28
CASTPGNTEAFF
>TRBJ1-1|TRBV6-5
CASSYSGGLKNTEAFF
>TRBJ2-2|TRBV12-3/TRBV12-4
CASRRQGDTGELFF
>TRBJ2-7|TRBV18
CASSPETFDEQYF
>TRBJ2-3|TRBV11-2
CASSLATGASTDTQYF